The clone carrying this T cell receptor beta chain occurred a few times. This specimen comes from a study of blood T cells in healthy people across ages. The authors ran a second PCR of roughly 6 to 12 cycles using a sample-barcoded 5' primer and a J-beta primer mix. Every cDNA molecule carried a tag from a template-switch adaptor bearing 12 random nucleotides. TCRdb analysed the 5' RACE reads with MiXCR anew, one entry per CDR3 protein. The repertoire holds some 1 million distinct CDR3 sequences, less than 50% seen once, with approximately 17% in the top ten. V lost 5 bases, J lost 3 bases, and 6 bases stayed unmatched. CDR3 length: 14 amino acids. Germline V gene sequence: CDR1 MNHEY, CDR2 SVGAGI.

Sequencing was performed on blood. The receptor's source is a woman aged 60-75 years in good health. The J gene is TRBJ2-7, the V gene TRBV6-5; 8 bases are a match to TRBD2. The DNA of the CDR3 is TGTGCCAGCAGTCGTCCCGGGACTAGCTACGAGCAGTACTTC. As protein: CASSRPGTSYEQYF.